The rows below give T cell receptor beta chains drawn from one sample of a study of T cell changes during pregnancy in multiple sclerosis. The repertoire was sequenced with immunoSEQ multiplex PCR; TCRdb's copy has only in-frame clones and lacks some. The data show approximately 100,000 clones, approximately 90% seen once. Sequencing used peripheral blood, obtained after pregnancy. These receptors were taken from a female donor with multiple sclerosis, enrolled in a pregnancy study. Each CDR3 is given with its conserved first and last residue. The order of the fields is J gene, V gene, CDR3 protein.

>TRBJ2-2|TRBV27
CASSQGGELFF
>TRBJ1-2|TRBV2
CASSPPYTF
>TRBJ2-5|TRBV18
CASSQRPQETQYF
>TRBJ2-5|TRBV6-5
CASSQGGQGQETQYF
>TRBJ2-1|TRBV5-1
CASSLAPGLARHNEQFF
>TRBJ2-7|TRBV29-1
CSVSRGQGAYEQYF
>TRBJ2-2|TRBV18
CASSLDRVGTGELFF
>TRBJ1-1|TRBV5-4
CASSFPGDPGTEAFF
>TRBJ1-1|TRBV6-5
CASSGQPNTEAFF
>TRBJ1-1|TRBV7-3
CASGLTGGDTEAFF
>TRBJ2-3|TRBV9
CASSGGIEDTQYF
>TRBJ2-7|TRBV10-1
CASSEGGTSAYEQYF
>TRBJ1-6|TRBV19
CASSIWSIKPNSPLHF
>TRBJ2-2|TRBV5-1
CASSLGTSGSGELFF
>TRBJ2-1|TRBV10-1
CASSGGLAGYNEQFF
>TRBJ2-3|TRBV15
CATSRGLGSTDTQYF
>TRBJ1-1|TRBV28
CASSLGGLNTEAFF
>TRBJ2-3|TRBV5-1
CASSAGLAGSTDTQYF